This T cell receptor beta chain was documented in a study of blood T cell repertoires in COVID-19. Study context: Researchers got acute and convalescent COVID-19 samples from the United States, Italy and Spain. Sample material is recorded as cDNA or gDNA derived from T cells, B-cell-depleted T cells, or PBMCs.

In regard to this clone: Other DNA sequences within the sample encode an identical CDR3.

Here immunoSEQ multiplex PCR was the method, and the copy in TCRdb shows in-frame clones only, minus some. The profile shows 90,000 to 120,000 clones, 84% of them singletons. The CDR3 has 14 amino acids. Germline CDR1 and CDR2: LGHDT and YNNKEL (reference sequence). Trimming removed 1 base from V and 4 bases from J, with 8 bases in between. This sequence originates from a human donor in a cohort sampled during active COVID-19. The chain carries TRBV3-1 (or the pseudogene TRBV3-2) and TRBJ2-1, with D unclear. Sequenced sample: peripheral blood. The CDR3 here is CASSQVALYNEQFF. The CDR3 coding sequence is TGTGCCAGCAGCCAAGTTGCACTGTACAATGAGCAGTTCTTC.